The text below deals with one TCR beta chain. Its target is unknown. Amplified TCR beta CDR3 regions derived from RNA transcripts. HTBI primers drove first-round RT-PCR of the TCR CDR3. Each CDR3 protein gets one entry after TCRdb re-called the multiplex PCR reads with MiXCR. The table has 480,000 or so distinct CDR3 sequences, approximately 48% seen once. The data were obtained in a study of T cells in Graves' hyperthyroidism and ophthalmopathy. CDR3 length: 16 residues. Trimming cost V 3 bases and J 5 bases, with 14 bases left between them. The germline V gene has CDR1 SGHTA and CDR2 FQGNSA. Study results and caveats: Most clonotypes expanded in the thyroid (above 0.001) were also present in blood.

Uncontrolled infections, other autoimmune diseases, pregnancy or lactation led to exclusion of patients. This chain connects TRBV7-2 to TRBJ1-6, with unresolved D. This clonotype was obtained from an adult woman with Graves' disease, either hyperthyroidism or ophthalmopathy (not recorded which). Input material: peripheral blood or thyroid tissue (not recorded which). The CDR3 region has the DNA TGTGCCAGCAGCTTGGCGGGGATCAGACATAATTCACCCCTCCACTTT. Translation: CASSLAGIRHNSPLHF.